This T cell receptor (beta chain) was recovered during a study of cytomegalovirus exposure and HLA in healthy donors. Study results and limitations: In a later analysis, at a false discovery rate of 0.05, some 15,000 TCR beta sequences were associated with HLA alleles. A later analysis reportedly identified an Asian-associated ancestry cluster as carrying fewer N-insertions than the approximately 670-donor mean.

The V gene's germline CDR1 is SEHNR and CDR2 FQNEAQ (reference sequence). The CDR3 extends over 14 amino acids. Trimming left V 5 bases short and J 8 bases short, with 18 bases between. Vbeta (60) and Jbeta (13) primers were used in the PCR. Per the original methods: In a later analysis, around 12 million of tens of millions of unique beta chains occurred in at least two donors. This table comes from immunoSEQ multiplex PCR, and its TCRdb copy is limited to in-frame clones, with some not included. The V and J calls and clone size were taken over from that table, and D and trimming were inferred from the DNA. The sample contains some 38,000 clones, almost 70% of which appear only once. As for this clone: Its antigen is as yet unknown.

Sequencing was performed on PBMCs. This chain uses TRBV7-9 with TRBJ1-1; maybe TRBD1 (5 bases). The source of this sequence is a man aged 35 to 55 in good health and CMV-seronegative. In DNA form, the CDR3 reads TGTGCCAGCAGCCCACCCCCGGGAGCAGGGGAAGCTTTCTTT. This gives the protein CASSPPPGAGEAFF.